What follows is one TCR beta chain and its context. Assay: immunoSEQ multiplex PCR; the TCRdb copy retains only in-frame clones and omits some. The sample includes some 31,000 clones, roughly nine tenths of them seen just once. These data are taken from a study of T cell changes during pregnancy in multiple sclerosis. Per germline, CDR1 MDHEN and CDR2 SYDVKM. Trimming pared 8 bases from V and 2 bases from J, leaving 20 bases between. The CDR3 totals 16 residues. This receptor was identified in a female donor with multiple sclerosis, enrolled in a pregnancy study. This specimen consisted of CD8+ T cells from peripheral blood mononuclear cells, obtained in the third trimester of pregnancy. This sequence joins TRBV28 and TRBJ2-3, with a possible D match to TRBD1 (6 bases). CDR3 nucleotides: TGTGCCAGCTTTCAGAGAAGGACAGAAATCACAGATACGCAGTATTTT. Its translation: CASFQRRTEITDTQYF. The entire variable domain, with the rest obtained from reference TRBV28 and TRBJ2-3, is as follows: DVKVTQSSRYLVKRTGEKVFLECVQDMDHENMFWYRQDPGLGLRLIYFSYDVKMKEKGDIPEGYSVSREKKERFSLILESASTNQTSMYLCASFQRRTEITDTQYFGPGTRLTVL.